The 22 T cell receptor beta chains in this list originate from one sample, sequenced in a study of T cells in localized non-small cell lung cancer. TCRdb's copy holds only in-frame clones and misses some; the assay was immunoSEQ multiplex PCR. Among fewer than 40,000 clones listed, about 78% were seen once. Here the sequenced sample was peripheral blood, taken before any cancer treatment. Receptors were obtained from a male donor at least 60 years old with stage II squamous cell lung carcinoma.

The rearrangement joins TRBV4-1 to TRBJ2-1; 10 nucleotides agree with TRBD2. V shed 1 base, J shed 8 bases, and the junction held 11 bases outside the gene matches. Germline CDR1 and CDR2: MGHRA and YSYEKL. The CDR3 consists of 17 residues. DNA for the CDR3: TGCGCCAGCAGCCAAGTTGATATGGGGCTAGCGGGAGATGAGCAGTTCTTC. This encodes CASSQVDMGLAGDEQFF.

V is TRBV11-3 and J is TRBJ2-1, with D tentatively TRBD2 (6 bases). V lost 1 base to trimming and J lost 0 bases, with 10 bases between them. From germline, CDR1 is SGHNT and CDR2 YENEEA. This CDR3 has 16 amino acids. CDR3 in amino acids: CASSLVAGSSYNEQFF. CDR3 sequence (DNA): TGTGCCAGCAGCTTAGTTGCGGGGAGCTCCTACAATGAGCAGTTCTTC.

The chain combines TRBV4-3 with TRBJ2-7, with a weak D call TRBD2 (6 bases). With 2 bases removed from V and 2 bases from J, the gap between germline ends came to 13 bases. This CDR3 spans 15 amino acids. Per the germline V gene, CDR1 is LGHNA and CDR2 is YSLEER. The chain's CDR3 is CASSQFLAETYEQYF. The CDR3 coding sequence is TGCGCCAGCAGCCAATTCTTAGCGGAGACCTACGAGCAGTACTTC.

The rearrangement uses TRBV11-1 and TRBJ2-7; no firm D call. Germline-derived CDR1 and CDR2 are SGHAT and FQDESV (reference sequence). CDR3 length: 12 residues. The ends were cut back, 1 base at V and 1 base at J, with 2 bases in the middle. The CDR3: CASSLGSYEQYF. As DNA, the CDR3 is TGTGCCAGCAGCTTAGGGTCCTACGAGCAGTACTTC.

V usage is TRBV5-6 and J usage is TRBJ1-2, with D possibly TRBD1 on 6 matching bases. The ends were cut back, 2 bases at V and 4 bases at J, with 12 bases in the middle. Germline-derived CDR1 and CDR2 are SGHDT and YYEEEE. CDR3 length: 14 residues. The CDR3 spells CASSFGTRTYGYTF. CDR3 coding DNA: TGTGCCAGCAGCTTTGGGACACGAACCTATGGCTACACCTTC.

The V gene is TRBV15, the J gene TRBJ1-1; TRBD1 is a possible D gene (5 bases). Germline V gene data show CDR1 as LNHNV and CDR2 as YYDKDF (reference sequence). The CDR3 totals 19 residues. Trimming took 3 bases from V and 2 from J, leaving 25 bases between them. CDR3 residues: CATSRESSQDIRLNTEAFF. For the CDR3, the DNA is TGTGCCACCAGCAGGGAGAGTTCACAGGACATCAGACTAAACACTGAAGCTTTCTTT.

This clone was found once. CDR3 in amino acids: CASGLGQGRSSEAFF. CDR3 DNA: TGTGCTAGTGGTTTGGGACAGGGGAGGTCTTCTGAAGCTTTCTTT. This chain links TRBV12-5 with TRBJ1-1; 8 bases fit TRBD1. CDR1 LGHNT and CDR2 FRNRAP come from the germline V gene. This CDR3 has 15 residues. V was clipped by 1 base and J by 6 bases; unmatched bases: 7.

This chain uses TRBV18 with TRBJ1-6, with D perhaps TRBD1 (5 bases). V gave up 5 bases and J gave up 8 bases, with 13 bases separating them. The V gene's germline CDR1 is KGHSH and CDR2 LQKENI. The length of the CDR3 is 14 residues. In DNA form, the CDR3 reads TGTGCCAGCTCATTGGACGGAGGGGATTCACCCCTCCACTTT. It is translated as CASSLDGGDSPLHF.

This chain links TRBV9 with TRBJ1-2; D uncertain. V was pared by 3 bases and J by 0 bases, with 12 bases between. CDR3 size: 15 residues. Germline assignment: CDR1 SGDLS and CDR2 YYNGEE. CDR3 DNA: TGTGCCAGCAGCGCACGCCTTGGGGCTAACTATGGCTACACCTTC. Residues: CASSARLGANYGYTF.

This clone appeared a single time. The rearrangement links TRBV6-5 to TRBJ1-1, with a tentative D call TRBD1 (6 bases). Trimming stripped 6 bases from V and 0 bases from J, with 14 bases between. This CDR3 comprises 15 residues. CDR1 is MNHEY, CDR2 SVGAGI, per germline. The CDR3, as DNA: TGTGCCAGCAGGAGCGGGACATCGTTGAACACTGAAGCTTTCTTT. This sequence encodes CASRSGTSLNTEAFF.

The chain links TRBV9 to TRBJ2-1, with TRBD2 identical over 10 bases. With V trimmed by 0 bases and J by 7 bases, 4 bases remained unmatched. Germline CDR1 and CDR2: SGDLS and YYNGEE. The CDR3 has 15 residues. This chain's CDR3 is CASSVAPSGGNEQFF. The DNA for the CDR3 is TGTGCCAGCAGCGTAGCGCCTAGCGGGGGAAATGAGCAGTTCTTC.

In this sample, this clone turned up once. The V call is TRBV7-2, the J call TRBJ1-6; a weak D match, TRBD1 (6 bases). Between the trimmed V and J ends, which lost 1 base and 7 bases, there was a span of 14 bases. CDR3 length: 16 residues. Germline V gives CDR1 SGHTA, CDR2 FQGNSA. The CDR3 is CASSLDFTGQNSPLHF. The CDR3 DNA reads TGTGCCAGCAGCTTAGATTTCACAGGGCAAAATTCACCCCTCCACTTT.

The V and J genes are TRBV28 and TRBJ2-1; D remains ambiguous. Germline-derived CDR1 and CDR2 are MDHEN and SYDVKM. V was pared by 3 bases and J by 10 bases, with 7 bases between. The CDR3 loop spans 11 amino acids. CDR3 loop: CASSFLVEQFF. The CDR3 DNA reads TGTGCCAGCAGTTTTCTCGTAGAGCAGTTCTTC.

This rearrangement joins TRBV10-3 to TRBJ2-1; 12 bases agree with TRBD2. This CDR3 comprises 14 residues. Germline CDR1 reads ENHRY; CDR2 reads SYGVKD. V shed 6 bases, J shed 5 bases, and the junction held 2 bases outside the gene matches. The CDR3: CAIRRTSGDNEQFF. In DNA, the CDR3 is TGTGCCATCAGAAGGACTAGCGGGGACAATGAGCAGTTCTTC.

The chain has TRBV6-1 and TRBJ1-2; 11 positions agree with TRBD1. The CDR3 has 14 amino acids. The germline V gene has CDR1 MNHNS and CDR2 SASEGT. V lost 6 bases to trimming and J lost 6 bases; unmatched junction nucleotides: 6. As DNA, the CDR3 is TGTGCCAGCAGGAAGGGACAGGGGGTAGATGGCTACACCTTC. Protein sequence: CASRKGQGVDGYTF.

The CDR3 DNA sequence: TGTGCCAGCGGCGGGGAAGGGTACTATGGCTACACCTTC. It is translated as CASGGEGYYGYTF. V is TRBV6-1 and J is TRBJ1-2; D ambiguous. The V end was cut by 8 bases, the J end by 3 bases, with 13 bases between. Germline lookup yields CDR1 MNHNS and CDR2 SASEGT. The CDR3 runs to 13 residues.

The chain combines TRBV9 with TRBJ2-1, with TRBD2 as a possible D gene (6 bases). From germline, CDR1 is SGDLS and CDR2 YYNGEE. There are 15 residues in the CDR3. Trimming removed 0 bases from V and 1 base from J, with 8 bases in between. CDR3 region: CASSVAEGSYNEQFF. Here the CDR3 DNA reads TGTGCCAGCAGCGTAGCGGAGGGATCCTACAATGAGCAGTTCTTC.

The V gene is TRBV11-3, the J gene TRBJ2-2; no reliable D call. The CDR3 is made up of 15 amino acids. CDR1 is SGHNT, CDR2 YENEEA, per germline. V dropped 1 base and J dropped 1 base, with 7 bases sitting between them. CDR3 protein: CASSLVEMNTGELFF. The CDR3 nucleotides are TGTGCCAGCAGCTTAGTGGAAATGAACACCGGGGAGCTGTTTTTT. The full variable domain, completed using reference TRBV11-3 and TRBJ2-2, is EAGVVQSPRYKIIEKKQPVAFWCNPISGHNTLYWYLQNLGQGPELLIRYENEEAVDDSQLPKDRFSAERLKGVDSTLKIQPAELGDSAVYLCASSLVEMNTGELFFGEGSRLTVL.

In its sample, this clone was seen a few times. This chain joins TRBV30 and TRBJ2-4; a possible D gene is TRBD1 (8 bases). The CDR3 runs 14 residues. CDR1 and CDR2 (germline): GTSNPN, SVGIG (reference sequence). V was trimmed by 2 bases and J by 8 bases, leaving 16 bases between them. Here the CDR3 reads CAWSSGQGGDIQYF. The CDR3 DNA reads TGTGCCTGGAGTAGCGGACAGGGAGGGGACATTCAGTACTTC.

This rearrangement joins TRBV7-3 to TRBJ2-7; D not certain. CDR3 length equals 15 residues. The germline V gene has CDR1 SGHTA and CDR2 FQGTGA. V was cut by 2 bases and J by 3 bases, with 14 bases left in between. CDR3: CASSLASVFGYEQYF. The CDR3 DNA reads as TGTGCCAGCAGCTTAGCGTCTGTATTCGGCTACGAGCAGTACTTC.

This clone was detected only once. The genes are TRBV7-3 and TRBJ2-1, with D uncertain. The CDR3 totals 14 residues. V was shortened by 2 bases and J by 4 bases, with 9 bases between the two germline ends. The V gene's germline CDR1 is SGHTA and CDR2 FQGTGA. The DNA for the CDR3 is TGTGCCAGCAGCTTAGGCCCCTCTTACAATGAGCAGTTCTTC. This sequence encodes CASSLGPSYNEQFF. Supplemented by reference TRBV7-3 and TRBJ2-1, the full variable domain reads GAGVSQTPSNKVTEKGKYVELRCDPISGHTALYWYRQSLGQGPEFLIYFQGTGAADDSGLPNDRFFAVRPEGSVSTLKIQRTERGDSAVYLCASSLGPSYNEQFFGPGTRLTVL.

V gene TRBV29-1 combines with J gene TRBJ1-2; the D is unclear. CDR1 and CDR2 (germline): SQVTM, ANQGSEA. The CDR3 length is 15 residues. Trimming removed 3 bases from V and 1 base from J, with 15 bases in between. The CDR3 sequence is CSVEGQTFLNYGYTF. DNA of the CDR3: TGCAGCGTTGAGGGTCAGACGTTCCTTAACTATGGCTACACCTTC.